The 23 T cell receptor beta chains below all came from one sample that was sequenced in a study of CXCR4 blockade with PD-1 therapy in pancreatic cancer. Sequencing was performed with immunoSEQ multiplex PCR; in TCRdb, only in-frame clones are kept and a portion is missing. The data hold about 17,000 clones, with over 55% observed a single time. Sequenced material: tumor tissue. The receptors were gathered from a human donor with pancreatic ductal adenocarcinoma.

The gene calls are TRBV5-1 and TRBJ2-3; D is unresolved. V lost 0 bases and J 3 bases, leaving 11 bases between the germline ends. This CDR3 has 15 residues. From germline, CDR1 is SGHRS and CDR2 YFSETQ. DNA of the CDR3: TGCGCCAGCAGCTTGGTGGTGGGCGGAACAGATACGCAGTATTTT. Translating it yields CASSLVVGGTDTQYF.

The rearrangement joins TRBV28 to TRBJ1-6, with D possibly matching TRBD1 (6 bases). Germline CDR1 reads MDHEN; CDR2 reads SYDVKM. Trimming shortened V by 5 bases and J by 10 bases, and 15 bases separated the two germline ends. CDR3 length: 14 residues. The CDR3 region is CASSPIQGYSPLHF. The CDR3, as DNA: TGTGCCAGCAGTCCTATACAGGGCTACTCACCCCTCCACTTT.

The chain combines TRBV29-1 with TRBJ2-7; tentative D call: TRBD1 (5 bases). The CDR3 runs to 14 residues. CDR1 and CDR2 from the germline V gene are SQVTM and ANQGSEA. V dropped 4 bases and J dropped 2 bases, with 15 bases sitting between them. The chain's CDR3 is CSVGDRTNPYEQYF. CDR3 DNA sequence: TGCAGCGTTGGTGACAGAACCAACCCCTACGAGCAGTACTTC.

The table lists this clone with a count of one. The V and J genes are TRBV29-1 and TRBJ2-2; D is possibly TRBD2 (5 bases). Trimming removed 7 bases at V and 6 bases at J, with 15 bases between. Germline CDR1 reads SQVTM; CDR2 reads ANQGSEA. The CDR3 sequence is 13 residues long. The chain's CDR3 is CSANGVLAGELFF. For the CDR3, the DNA is TGCAGCGCCAACGGGGTCTTAGCCGGGGAGCTGTTTTTT.

V and J are TRBV19 and TRBJ2-7; a possible D gene is TRBD2 (7 bases). This CDR3 region has 15 residues. Deletions cut 5 bases from V and 5 bases from J, with 19 bases between. Germline lookup yields CDR1 LNHDA and CDR2 SQIVND (reference sequence). The CDR3 loop is CASSGSGAGVHEQYF. CDR3 nucleotide sequence: TGTGCCAGTAGTGGCTCAGGGGCGGGAGTACACGAGCAGTACTTC.

Here the CDR3 reads CATSRDGGLSPLHF. CDR3 DNA: TGTGCCACCAGCAGAGACGGGGGCCTTTCACCCCTCCACTTT. This chain joins TRBV15 and TRBJ1-6; D may be TRBD1 (6 bases). Per the germline V gene, CDR1 is LNHNV and CDR2 is YYDKDF (reference sequence). The CDR3 is made up of 14 amino acids. V was clipped by 0 bases and J by 9 bases, with 9 bases between them.

The rearrangement links TRBV25-1 to TRBJ1-1, with 7 bases that match TRBD1. The V and J ends lost 7 bases and 0 bases, in that order; junction bases with no gene match: 5. The CDR3 runs 14 residues. CDR1 is MGHDK and CDR2 is SYGVNS in the germline V gene. The CDR3 nucleotides read TGTGCCAGCACAGGGGGACTCATGAACACTGAAGCTTTCTTT. It codes for CASTGGLMNTEAFF.

This clone was picked up a small number of times. The germline gene is not matched at one end of the junction; a read error may be the cause. At least one nucleotide is ambiguous or was not read, and the resulting amino acid is denoted X. The chain uses TRBV11-3 and TRBJ1-6, with D possibly matching TRBD1 (5 bases). There are 15 residues in the CDR3. CDR1 is SGHNT, CDR2 YENEEA, per germline. Here the CDR3 reads CAXSLEGQGSSPLHF. CDR3 nucleotide sequence: TGTGCCARCAGCTTAGAAGGTCAGGGAAGCTCACCCCTCCACTTT.

This clone was detected a few times. Its ends do not fully match the called genes, so a read error is possible. At least one nucleotide is ambiguous or was not read, and the resulting amino acid is denoted X. V is TRBV5-1 and J is TRBJ1-1; D gene uncertain. The CDR3 sequence is 14 residues long. CDR1 is SGHRS, CDR2 YFSETQ, per germline. The CDR3 nucleotides read TGCGCCAGCRGCTTTGGACTGGCGAACACTGAAGCTTTCTTT. Translated: CASXFGLANTEAFF.

The rearrangement links TRBV19 to TRBJ2-3, with D possibly TRBD1 on 7 matching bases. CDR1 is LNHDA, CDR2 SQIVND, per germline (reference sequence). The CDR3 contains 15 residues. V lost 5 bases and J lost 0, with 12 bases in between. CDR3 DNA: TGTGCCAGTAGTCTACAGGGGACTAGCACAGATACGCAGTATTTT. This sequence encodes CASSLQGTSTDTQYF.

The chain combines TRBV12-5 with TRBJ1-2, with D possibly TRBD1 on 6 matching bases. V was clipped by 1 base and J by 4 bases, with 19 bases between them. Germline V gene lookup returns CDR1 LGHNT and CDR2 FRNRAP. The CDR3 length is 17 residues. The DNA for the CDR3 is TGTGCTAGTGGTTTGGACCCCCCGGGGGCTGGTGGCTATGGCTACACCTTC. It codes for CASGLDPPGAGGYGYTF.

The V gene is TRBV5-1, the J gene TRBJ2-1, with 8 bases aligning to TRBD2. CDR1 is SGHRS, CDR2 YFSETQ, per germline. With 6 bases clipped from V and 3 bases from J, the junction kept 17 bases outside the gene matches. CDR3 length: 18 amino acids. The CDR3 is CASTDSGVIAGRYNEQFF. The CDR3 DNA reads as TGCGCCAGCACCGACAGCGGCGTGATAGCGGGACGCTACAATGAGCAGTTCTTC.

The chain employs TRBV29-1 and TRBJ2-1; 10 positions agree with TRBD1. With 6 bases clipped from V and 2 bases from J, the junction kept 10 bases outside the gene matches. The CDR3 consists of 16 residues. Per the germline V gene, CDR1 is SQVTM and CDR2 is ANQGSEA. In nucleotides, the CDR3 is TGCAGCGTCGTAGTGGGGGGGACAGGGGCCTACAATGAGCAGTTCTTC. Protein: CSVVVGGTGAYNEQFF.

The chain combines TRBV29-1 with TRBJ1-2, with TRBD1 matching 8 bases. This CDR3 has 13 residues. Germline CDR1 SQVTM, CDR2 ANQGSEA. V lost 3 bases, J lost 3 bases, and 3 bases stayed unmatched. The chain's CDR3 is CSVDTGQDYGYTF. Here the CDR3 DNA reads TGCAGCGTTGATACGGGACAGGACTATGGCTACACCTTC.

This chain links TRBV19 with TRBJ1-2; TRBD1 might be the D (6 bases). Germline CDR1 LNHDA, CDR2 SQIVND (reference sequence). There are 15 residues in the CDR3. With 0 bases removed from V and 4 bases from J, the gap between germline ends came to 12 bases. DNA of the CDR3: TGTGCCAGTAGTATAGATGGGACACTAGGCTATGGCTACACCTTC. Amino acids: CASSIDGTLGYGYTF.

This clone was seen ten or more times. The rearrangement uses TRBV9 and TRBJ2-7; TRBD1 aligns across 8 bases. There are 14 residues in the CDR3. Germline lookup yields CDR1 SGDLS and CDR2 YYNGEE. The J segment lost 1 base and the V segment lost 4 bases, leaving 4 bases of the junction unmatched. CDR3: CASSYDRGSYEQYF. For the CDR3, the DNA is TGTGCCAGCAGCTATGACAGGGGTTCCTACGAGCAGTACTTC.

The rearrangement joins TRBV19 to TRBJ2-6, with a possible D match to TRBD1 (5 bases). V was shortened by 1 base and J by 2 bases, with 6 bases between the two germline ends. Germline-derived CDR1 and CDR2 are LNHDA and SQIVND (reference sequence). The CDR3 totals 15 residues. The CDR3 loop is CASSIVGPGANVLTF. In nucleotides, the CDR3 is TGTGCCAGTAGTATAGTGGGGCCTGGGGCCAACGTCCTGACTTTC.

The V and J genes are TRBV18 and TRBJ2-5; TRBD1 matches at 7 bases. From germline, CDR1 is KGHSH and CDR2 LQKENI. The CDR3 contains 16 residues. With V trimmed by 0 bases and J by 4 bases, 8 bases remained unmatched. The CDR3 loop is CASSPPGTGERETQYF. DNA for the CDR3: TGTGCCAGCTCACCACCGGGCACAGGGGAGCGAGAGACCCAGTACTTC.

V is TRBV6-4 and J is TRBJ2-2; 11 bases align to TRBD2. The CDR3 spans 17 residues. Unmatched junction bases numbered 7, after V lost 6 bases and J lost 1 base. The germline V gene has CDR1 MRHNA and CDR2 SNTAGT. CDR3 nucleotides: TGTGCCAGCAGGGGGCTACTAGCGGGAGTGAACACCGGGGAGCTGTTTTTT. Amino acids: CASRGLLAGVNTGELFF.

In this sample, this clone turned up a few times. This chain links TRBV11-3 with TRBJ2-7, with TRBD2 matching over 7 bases. Germline CDR1 SGHNT, CDR2 YENEEA. The V segment lost 3 bases and the J segment 6 bases; nucleotides outside the gene matches: 14. The CDR3 length is 16 residues. The chain's CDR3 is CASSFTSANPWGEQYF. CDR3 sequence (DNA): TGTGCCAGCAGCTTTACTAGCGCCAATCCCTGGGGCGAGCAGTACTTC. Based on the CDR3 plus reference TRBV11-3 and TRBJ2-7, the full variable domain is EAGVVQSPRYKIIEKKQPVAFWCNPISGHNTLYWYLQNLGQGPELLIRYENEEAVDDSQLPKDRFSAERLKGVDSTLKIQPAELGDSAVYLCASSFTSANPWGEQYFGPGTRLTVT.

This chain connects TRBV25-1 to TRBJ2-2, with 9 bases aligning to TRBD1. The CDR3 length is 14 residues. Looked up from germline, CDR1 is MGHDK and CDR2 is SYGVNS. After removal of 6 bases from V and 3 bases from J, the junction contained 2 bases not matched to a gene. In DNA, the CDR3 is TGTGCCAGCAGACAGGGGGCAGACACCGGGGAGCTGTTTTTT. Translated, it gives CASRQGADTGELFF.

This clone was observed once. The V call is TRBV9, the J call TRBJ2-5; 7 bases are shared with TRBD1. There are 13 residues in the CDR3. Germline V CDR1 and CDR2: SGDLS, YYNGEE. Unmatched junction bases numbered 1, after V lost 2 bases and J lost 3 bases. In DNA form, the CDR3 reads TGTGCCAGCAGCGTCCAGGGGGAAGAGACCCAGTACTTC. Its translation: CASSVQGEETQYF.

Only a few counts were recorded for this clone. The rearrangement uses TRBV19 and TRBJ2-2; the D is unclear. The CDR3 has 13 amino acids. Germline V gene lookup returns CDR1 LNHDA and CDR2 SQIVND (reference sequence). The germline V and J ends were trimmed by 4 bases and 0 bases, with 3 bases remaining between them. CDR3 coding DNA: TGTGCCAGTAGTAAACCGAACACCGGGGAGCTGTTTTTT. Its translation: CASSKPNTGELFF.